Below, 27 T cell receptor beta chains from the same sample are listed, as sequenced in a study of cytomegalovirus exposure and HLA in healthy donors. The PCR contained 60 Vbeta and 13 Jbeta primers. The assay was immunoSEQ multiplex PCR, and TCRdb's table has in-frame clones only and misses some. This sample has 100,000 to 150,000 clones; about 11% occur once, and the top ten carry under 6%. Material: PBMCs. These receptors were taken from a woman in her late teens or twenties in good health and CMV-seropositive.

As for this clone: Other DNA sequences in the same sample also yield this CDR3. The rearrangement links TRBV29-1 to TRBJ2-1; 13 nucleotides agree with TRBD2. Germline CDR1 reads SQVTM; CDR2 reads ANQGSEA. The V segment lost 7 bases and the J segment 5 bases; nucleotides outside the gene matches: 2. CDR3 length: 13 amino acids. The CDR3 loop reads CSAGTSGNNEQFF. CDR3 bases: TGCAGCGCTGGGACTAGCGGGAACAATGAGCAGTTCTTC.

This clone was detected once. The chain links TRBV7-9 to TRBJ2-1; 9 bases map to TRBD2. After removal of 8 bases from V and 9 bases from J, the junction contained 11 bases not matched to a gene. The length of the CDR3 is 14 residues. CDR1 and CDR2 from the germline V gene are SEHNR and FQNEAQ (reference sequence). The CDR3 sequence: CASCPASGTSEQFF. The CDR3 DNA reads as TGTGCCAGCTGCCCGGCTAGCGGGACTAGTGAGCAGTTCTTC.

This clone was detected a few times. The V call is TRBV19, the J call TRBJ1-5; D is uncertain. Germline-derived CDR1 and CDR2 are LNHDA and SQIVND (reference sequence). This CDR3 has 12 residues. Trimming took 7 bases from V and 2 from J, leaving 6 bases between them. In nucleotides, the CDR3 is TGTGCCAGTAAGGAGGGCAATCAGCCCCAGCATTTT. It translates to CASKEGNQPQHF.

Notes on this clone: Distinct nucleotide sequences in the sample also encode this CDR3. The CDR3 region is CASSVGGGSSPLHF. The CDR3 bases are TGTGCCAGCAGCGTAGGAGGGGGCAGCTCACCCCTCCACTTT. J is TRBJ1-6 and V is TRBV9; 7 positions match TRBD1. This CDR3 is built from 14 residues. The J segment lost 10 bases and the V segment lost 0 bases, leaving 4 bases of the junction unmatched. From germline, CDR1 is SGDLS and CDR2 YYNGEE.

This clone turned up a few times. The chain has TRBV6-1 and TRBJ2-1, with D perhaps TRBD2 (5 bases). Germline V gene lookup returns CDR1 MNHNS and CDR2 SASEGT. Trimming left V 1 base short and J 11 bases short, with 24 bases between. This CDR3 is built from 17 residues. CDR3 sequence reads: CASSEEHGIPLGKKQFF. The DNA for the CDR3 is TGTGCCAGCAGTGAAGAGCACGGGATCCCCTTGGGAAAGAAGCAGTTCTTC.

This chain's CDR3 is CASSRTASTDTQYF. The DNA for the CDR3 is TGTGCCAGCAGTCGGACAGCTAGCACAGATACGCAGTATTTT. The chain recombines TRBV6-1 with TRBJ2-3; D might be TRBD1 (6 bases). The germline V gene has CDR1 MNHNS and CDR2 SASEGT. Trimming pared 5 bases from V and 0 bases from J, leaving 9 bases between. This CDR3 has 14 amino acids.

The J gene is TRBJ1-1, the V gene TRBV2; possible D gene TRBD1, 6 bases. CDR1 and CDR2 from the germline V gene are SNHLY and FYNNEI. The CDR3 totals 14 residues. Trimming stripped 6 bases from V and 0 bases from J, with 11 bases between. CDR3 region: CASRPDSMNTEAFF. The CDR3 region has the DNA TGTGCCAGCAGACCGGACAGCATGAACACTGAAGCTTTCTTT.

This clone was found a few times. The chain employs TRBV4-1 and TRBJ1-2; D is uncertain. The CDR3 is made up of 18 amino acids. The V end was cut by 0 bases, the J end by 4 bases, with 21 bases between. The germline CDR1 and CDR2 sequences are MGHRA and YSYEKL. The CDR3 protein is CASSQDGDGFGVLYGYTF. The CDR3 DNA reads as TGCGCCAGCAGCCAAGACGGCGACGGATTCGGGGTCCTCTATGGCTACACCTTC.

This chain joins TRBV27 and TRBJ2-1, with 9 bases that match TRBD2. The CDR3 is made up of 16 amino acids. Germline lookup yields CDR1 MNHEY and CDR2 SMNVEV (reference sequence). V trimming: 0 bases; J trimming: 2 bases; junction bases outside the gene matches: 2. Here the CDR3 reads CASSLSTSGPYNEQFF. In DNA, the CDR3 is TGTGCCAGCAGTTTATCGACTAGCGGACCCTACAATGAGCAGTTCTTC.

The sample holds a few counts of this clone. V and J are TRBV29-1 and TRBJ2-1; no clear D. The germline CDR1 and CDR2 sequences are SQVTM and ANQGSEA. The CDR3 covers 12 residues. Trimming pared 5 bases from V and 8 bases from J, leaving 13 bases between. CDR3 amino acids: CSVLPNRDEQFF. The CDR3 DNA is TGCAGCGTTCTACCCAACCGGGATGAGCAGTTCTTC.

A few counts support this clone. This rearrangement joins TRBV19 to TRBJ2-1; 13 bases are a match to TRBD2. The ends lost 1 base at V and 6 bases at J; junction bases unmatched: 0. CDR3 size: 15 residues. From germline, CDR1 is LNHDA and CDR2 SQIVND (reference sequence). The CDR3 spells CASSIGTSGSNEQFF. In DNA, the CDR3 is TGTGCCAGTAGTATAGGGACTAGCGGGAGCAATGAGCAGTTCTTC.

The chain carries TRBV6-1 and TRBJ2-1; 10 bases align to TRBD2. Germline CDR1 MNHNS, CDR2 SASEGT. The CDR3 length is 15 residues. The J segment lost 3 bases and the V segment lost 6 bases, leaving 5 bases of the junction unmatched. CDR3 DNA: TGTGCCAGCAGACCCGGGACTAGCGACTACAATGAGCAGTTCTTC. Translating it yields CASRPGTSDYNEQFF.

This chain links TRBV4-1 with TRBJ1-1; a weak D match, TRBD1 (5 bases). The ends were cut back, 5 bases at V and 1 base at J, with 8 bases in the middle. The CDR3 has 13 residues. The germline CDR1 and CDR2 sequences are MGHRA and YSYEKL. CDR3 nucleotides: TGCGCCAGCAGCTTTGACAGGAACACTGAAGCTTTCTTT. Amino acid sequence: CASSFDRNTEAFF.

For the CDR3, the DNA is TGTGCCAGCAGTCCCACCCAGGGATACACTGAAGCTTTCTTT. Its protein product is CASSPTQGYTEAFF. The rearrangement links TRBV28 to TRBJ1-1; weak D call: TRBD1 (5 bases). V was clipped by 5 bases and J by 3 bases, with 13 bases between them. The length of the CDR3 is 14 residues. In germline, CDR1 is MDHEN, CDR2 SYDVKM.

Only a few counts were recorded for this clone. CDR3 sequence: CASSQESGRGLAEQYF. CDR3 nucleotide sequence: TGTGCCAGCAGCCAGGAAAGCGGGAGAGGCCTGGCCGAGCAGTACTTC. The chain couples TRBV4-2 to TRBJ2-7; 8 bases match TRBD2. The CDR3 runs 16 residues. The germline V gene encodes CDR1 LGHNA and CDR2 YNFKEQ. Losses at the gene ends were 3 bases for V and 6 bases for J; bases not matched to a gene: 13.

This clone was found a few times. The chain combines TRBV30 with TRBJ1-5, with D possibly TRBD1 on 6 matching bases. Trimming left V 2 bases short and J 4 bases short, with 12 bases between. Germline CDR1 reads GTSNPN; CDR2 reads SVGIG (reference sequence). CDR3 length: 14 residues. CDR3 DNA sequence: TGTGCCTGGAGTACGGAGGGGGGGAATCAGCCCCAGCATTTT. This gives the protein CAWSTEGGNQPQHF.

This clone showed up just a few times. J is TRBJ2-3 and V is TRBV5-6, with 7 positions matching TRBD2. The CDR3 is made up of 15 amino acids. Germline loops: CDR1 SGHDT, CDR2 YYEEEE. Trimming took 2 bases from V and 5 from J; bases not matched to a gene: 8. The CDR3 spells CASSLGGRGGDTQYF. The CDR3 region has the DNA TGTGCCAGCAGCTTAGGCGGGAGAGGTGGAGATACGCAGTATTTT.

V gene TRBV5-1 combines with J gene TRBJ2-1; no clear D. This CDR3 region has 11 residues. Germline loops: CDR1 SGHRS, CDR2 YFSETQ. Trimming removed 4 bases at V and 10 bases at J, with 9 bases between. CDR3 nucleotides: TGCGCCAGCAGCCATGTCGGGGAGCAGTTCTTC. This encodes CASSHVGEQFF.

V usage is TRBV5-6 and J usage is TRBJ2-5, with 10 bases lining up with TRBD2. There are 16 residues in the CDR3. The germline CDR1 and CDR2 sequences are SGHDT and YYEEEE. J was trimmed by 2 bases and V by 2 bases; bases with no gene match: 6. The CDR3 here is CASSFRTSGLQETQYF. The CDR3 DNA is TGTGCCAGCAGCTTCCGGACTAGCGGACTACAAGAGACCCAGTACTTC.

The V call is TRBV5-1, the J call TRBJ1-1; 8 positions agree with TRBD1. V was pared by 4 bases and J by 7 bases, with 12 bases of the junction left unmatched. CDR3 length equals 15 residues. The germline CDR1 and CDR2 sequences are SGHRS and YFSETQ. Here the CDR3 reads CASSTSTGGLNEAFF. The CDR3, as DNA: TGCGCCAGCAGCACTTCAACAGGGGGATTGAATGAAGCTTTCTTT.

The chain couples TRBV25-1 to TRBJ2-3; D is uncertain. The CDR3 has 15 amino acids. CDR1 MGHDK and CDR2 SYGVNS come from the germline V gene. V was cut by 4 bases and J by 2 bases, with 13 bases left in between. CDR3 bases: TGTGCCAGCAGTGCGTATGGTACTAACACAGATACGCAGTATTTT. Translation: CASSAYGTNTDTQYF. The whole variable domain, remainder taken from reference TRBV25-1 and TRBJ2-3, is EADIYQTPRYLVIGTGKKITLECSQTMGHDKMYWYQQDPGMELHLIHYSYGVNSTEKGDLSSESTVSRIRTEHFPLTLESARPSHTSQYLCASSAYGTNTDTQYFGPGTRLTVL.

This clone was seen once. This chain uses TRBV4-1 with TRBJ1-1; TRBD1 matches 7 bases. This CDR3 is 15 amino acids long. CDR1 and CDR2 from the germline V gene are MGHRA and YSYEKL. V shed 1 base, J shed 5 bases, and the junction held 7 bases outside the gene matches. Here the CDR3 reads CASSQGIDRATEAFF. The CDR3 coding sequence is TGCGCCAGCAGCCAAGGGATCGACAGGGCAACTGAAGCTTTCTTT.

At least ten counts were recorded for this clone. The chain recombines TRBV7-9 with TRBJ2-2; D is ambiguous. CDR1 and CDR2 (germline): SEHNR, FQNEAQ (reference sequence). The V end lost 1 base, the J end lost 5 bases, and 20 bases lay between the germline ends. The CDR3 covers 18 residues. CDR3 in DNA: TGTGCCAGCAGCTTAGTTCGGCGTACCGATTCGAGGACCGGGGAGCTGTTTTTT. It yields the protein CASSLVRRTDSRTGELFF. Full variable domain (rest looked up from reference TRBV7-9 and TRBJ2-2): DTGVSQNPRHKITKRGQNVTFRCDPISEHNRLYWYRQTLGQGPEFLTYFQNEAQLEKSRLLSDRFSAERPKGSFSTLEIQRTEQGDSAMYLCASSLVRRTDSRTGELFFGEGSRLTVL.

This clone came up a few times. The V call is TRBV9, the J call TRBJ2-1; 7 bases are shared with TRBD2. J gave up 1 base and V 0 bases, and 7 bases lay outside the gene matches. This CDR3 region has 17 residues. CDR1 and CDR2 (germline): SGDLS, YYNGEE. The CDR3 DNA reads as TGTGCCAGCAGCGTAGGCGGGGCGGGAGTTTCCTACAATGAGCAGTTCTTC. Its translation is CASSVGGAGVSYNEQFF.

This clone has a handful of counts. The chain recombines TRBV19 with TRBJ1-5; 11 bases agree with TRBD1. This CDR3 has 17 residues. From germline, CDR1 is LNHDA and CDR2 SQIVND (reference sequence). J lost 4 bases, V lost 4 bases, and 9 bases had no gene match. The CDR3 coding sequence is TGTGCCAGTAGTACCTCCATGGACAGGGGGCGTAATCAGCCCCAGCATTTT. It yields the protein CASSTSMDRGRNQPQHF. Filled out from reference TRBV19 and TRBJ1-5, the complete variable domain reads DGGITQSPKYLFRKEGQNVTLSCEQNLNHDAMYWYRQDPGQGLRLIYYSQIVNDFQKGDIAEGYSVSREKKESFPLTVTSAQKNPTAFYLCASSTSMDRGRNQPQHFGDGTRLSIL.

The chain joins TRBV30 to TRBJ1-3; D is possibly TRBD1 (6 bases). The CDR3 contains 14 residues. Germline loops: CDR1 GTSNPN, CDR2 SVGIG (reference sequence). Trimming removed 3 bases at V and 0 bases at J, with 9 bases between. The CDR3 loop is CAWSRQASGNTIYF. In DNA, the CDR3 is TGTGCCTGGAGCCGACAGGCCTCTGGAAACACCATATATTTT.

The chain carries TRBV27 and TRBJ2-1; D is possibly TRBD2 (5 bases). CDR3 length: 14 residues. V lost 5 bases and J lost 5, with 13 bases in between. CDR1 is MNHEY, CDR2 SMNVEV, per germline (reference sequence). The CDR3 here is CASSEIFSDNEQFF. CDR3 sequence (DNA): TGTGCCAGCAGTGAAATCTTTAGCGACAATGAGCAGTTCTTC.